This T cell receptor (beta chain) emerged from a study of T cell clonality in common variable immunodeficiency. Study-level findings and limits: CVID subjects showed higher TCRbeta clonality than healthy controls. In common variable immunodeficiency, TCR beta chains reportedly carried fewer deletions and N-nucleotide insertions.

Diagnosis required reduced IgG, IgA and/or IgM with specific antibody deficiency. CVID subjects were 15 female and some 27 male, aged 9 to 64. CVID and control samples used equivalent genomic DNA input. The method was immunoSEQ multiplex PCR; TCRdb's version includes in-frame clones alone and lacks a portion of them. This sample has approximately 21,000 clones, each found more than once. Germline CDR1 and CDR2: SGHTA and FQGNSA. The V gene lost 5 bases and the J gene lost 5 bases, with 18 bases spanning the gap. The CDR3 runs 15 residues. Comment on this clone: Its antigen is currently unknown. The missing CDR3 end, 3 residues past where the read stops, is filled in from the germline J gene. Additional DNA sequences in this sample encode the identical CDR3.

The origin of this receptor is a human donor with common variable immunodeficiency. V is TRBV7-2 and J is TRBJ2-5, with a weak D call TRBD1 (6 bases). Sequences were obtained from peripheral blood mononuclear cells. The CDR3: CASSPAVGGGETQYF. The CDR3 DNA, read in part, is TGTGCCAGCAGCCCGGCAGTAGGGGGTGGTGAGACC.